This T cell receptor beta chain was sequenced in a study of chemoradiotherapy in HPV16-positive cancers. Study-level information: Candidate HPV-specific clones and shared TCR motifs came from two HPV16-positive patients.

Repertoires were sampled repeatedly during chemoradiotherapy. Sequenced by immunoSEQ multiplex PCR; TCRdb stores in-frame clones only, minus some. The table lists around 68,000 clones, 85% to 90% of them singletons. The CDR3 length is 11 residues. CDR1 and CDR2 from the germline V gene are SGHNT and YYREEE (reference sequence). V lost 3 bases to trimming and J lost 2 bases, with 2 bases between them. This clonotype was sampled from a human donor with HPV-associated anogenital cancer. Sequencing was performed on blood, taken from a patient who underwent chemoradiotherapy. V and J are TRBV5-4 and TRBJ2-5, with unresolved D. CDR3 loop: CASSSQETQYF. The CDR3 DNA is TGTGCCAGCAGCTCACAAGAGACCCAGTACTTC.